These 18 T cell receptor beta chains came from one sample sequenced in a study of T cells in Graves' hyperthyroidism and ophthalmopathy. Authors of the study amplified TCR beta CDR3 regions from RNA transcripts. In the first-round RT-PCR of the TCR CDR3, the HTBI primer set was used. TCRdb processed the multiplex PCR reads anew with MiXCR; each CDR3 protein has one entry. Of fewer than 350,000 distinct CDR3 sequences in the sample, roughly 15% were seen once. The sample consisted of blood. These receptors were obtained from a woman between 45 and 65 years old with Graves' hyperthyroidism that later progressed to Graves' ophthalmopathy.

This clonotype showed up many times. This rearrangement joins TRBV10-1 to TRBJ1-1; maybe TRBD1 (5 bases). Germline-derived CDR1 and CDR2 are WNHNN and SYGVQD (reference sequence). This CDR3 comprises 12 residues. V was shortened by 0 bases and J by 11 bases, with 10 bases between the two germline ends. The CDR3 bases are TGCGCCAGCAGTGAGTCGAGCAGGGAGGCTTTCTTT. Encoded protein: CASSESSREAFF.

The gene calls are TRBV5-4 and TRBJ2-4; 14 nucleotides align to TRBD2. Germline CDR1 reads SGHNT; CDR2 reads YYREEE (reference sequence). V was clipped by 5 bases and J by 0 bases; unmatched bases: 10. CDR3 length: 19 residues. The CDR3 is CASSPSGTSGRQAKNIQYF. The DNA for the CDR3 is TGTGCCAGCAGTCCATCCGGGACTAGCGGGAGACAAGCCAAAAACATTCAGTACTTC.

A remark on this clonotype: Just one base apart from a much larger clone, this may be a read error. The genes are TRBV6-9 and TRBJ2-3; a weak D match, TRBD2 (5 bases). This CDR3 contains 15 residues. Germline CDR1 MNHGY, CDR2 SVAAGI. The CDR3 sequence: CASSGSGMSTDTQYF. Here the CDR3 DNA reads TGCGCCAGCAGCGGAAGCGGTATGAGCACAGATACGCAGTATTTT.

The gene calls are TRBV9 and TRBJ1-2, with a possible D match to TRBD1 (5 bases). The V gene's germline CDR1 is SGDLS and CDR2 YYNGEE. V was clipped by 3 bases and J by 1 base, with 13 bases between them. The CDR3 extends over 15 amino acids. Here the CDR3 DNA reads TGTGCCAGCAGCGGTTACAGGTTGGATAACTATGGCTACACCTTC. Translated, it gives CASSGYRLDNYGYTF.

This clonotype was counted a few times. V gene TRBV18 combines with J gene TRBJ1-1; a possible D gene is TRBD1 (6 bases). Per the germline V gene, CDR1 is KGHSH and CDR2 is LQKENI. This CDR3 comprises 14 residues. V gave up 3 bases and J gave up 3 bases, with 11 bases separating them. CDR3 loop: CASSPGGRDTEAFF. In nucleotides, the CDR3 is TGTGCCAGCTCACCGGGGGGCAGGGACACTGAAGCTTTCTTT. The full variable domain, its missing parts supplied by reference TRBV18 and TRBJ1-1, is NAGVMQNPRHLVRRRGQEARLRCSPMKGHSHVYWYRQLPEEGLKFMVYLQKENIIDESGMPKERFSAEFPKEGPSILRIQQVVRGDSAAYFCASSPGGRDTEAFFGQGTRLTVV.

At least ten counts were recorded for this clonotype. The V gene is TRBV18, the J gene TRBJ2-5, with no clear D. Per germline, CDR1 KGHSH and CDR2 LQKENI. V lost 3 bases, J lost 4 bases, and 6 bases lay in between. The CDR3 runs to 12 residues. The CDR3 DNA reads as TGTGCCAGCTCACCGCCTCTAGAGACCCAGTACTTC. Amino acids: CASSPPLETQYF. The full variable domain, completed using reference TRBV18 and TRBJ2-5, is NAGVMQNPRHLVRRRGQEARLRCSPMKGHSHVYWYRQLPEEGLKFMVYLQKENIIDESGMPKERFSAEFPKEGPSILRIQQVVRGDSAAYFCASSPPLETQYFGPGTRLLVL.

This clonotype was detected many times. For the CDR3, the DNA is TGTGCCAGCAGTTTATTCACTGGGGGGGGCTTTTACGAGCAGTACTTC. Protein: CASSLFTGGGFYEQYF. The chain joins TRBV28 to TRBJ2-7; D may be TRBD2 (7 bases). Trimming removed 1 base at V and 4 bases at J, with 17 bases between. Germline loops: CDR1 MDHEN, CDR2 SYDVKM. The CDR3 loop spans 16 amino acids.

This clonotype has a count of ten or more. V is TRBV5-4 and J is TRBJ2-7; 7 bases fit TRBD2. Trimming removed 4 bases from V and 4 bases from J; junction bases left unmatched: 11. Germline assignment: CDR1 SGHNT and CDR2 YYREEE (reference sequence). The CDR3 runs 15 residues. The CDR3 spells CASSPGRAGLYEQYF. CDR3 nucleotides: TGTGCCAGCAGCCCGGGGAGGGCAGGGCTGTACGAGCAGTACTTC.

In this sample, this clonotype turned up a few times. The chain uses TRBV19 and TRBJ2-1; D is ambiguous. Germline values: CDR1 LNHDA, CDR2 SQIVND (reference sequence). This CDR3 region has 16 residues. Trimming left V 8 bases short and J 0 bases short, with 17 bases between. The CDR3 nucleotides read TGTGCCAGTGGTCCTCGCGCTAACCCCTCCTACAATGAGCAGTTCTTC. Translated: CASGPRANPSYNEQFF.

With regard to this clonotype: One base away lies a much larger clone, so this may be a sequencing read error. This chain uses TRBV10-3 with TRBJ1-1; D possibly corresponds to TRBD1 (6 bases). The CDR3 totals 14 residues. Germline assignment: CDR1 ENHRY and CDR2 SYGVKD. The CDR3 protein is CTISPGVTKTEAFF. CDR3 bases: TGTACCATCAGCCCAGGGGTGACGAAGACTGAAGCTTTCTTT.

At least ten counts were recorded for this clonotype. The rearrangement joins TRBV20-1 to TRBJ1-3; 7 bases agree with TRBD1. The germline gives CDR1 DFQATT, CDR2 SNEGSKA (reference sequence). The CDR3 is made up of 16 amino acids. V lost 0 bases to trimming and J lost 4 bases; unmatched junction nucleotides: 9. The CDR3 loop reads CSARDLKGARGNTIYF. As DNA, the CDR3 is TGCAGTGCTAGAGATCTGAAGGGGGCGAGGGGAAACACCATATATTTT.

This clonotype was observed many times. V is TRBV6-2 or TRBV6-3 and J is TRBJ2-1, with TRBD2 matching over 14 bases. Germline V gives CDR1 MNHEY, CDR2 SVGEGT. The CDR3 totals 15 residues. J lost 6 bases, V lost 6 bases, and 4 bases had no gene match. The CDR3 DNA reads TGTGCCAGCAGCCCGGGACTAGCGGGAGTCAATGAGCAGTTCTTC. Translating it yields CASSPGLAGVNEQFF.

J is TRBJ1-1 and V is TRBV19; 11 bases map to TRBD1. CDR3 length: 14 residues. With 6 bases clipped from V and 7 bases from J, the junction kept 7 bases outside the gene matches. Germline-derived CDR1 and CDR2 are LNHDA and SQIVND (reference sequence). CDR3 loop: CASRDRGRAIEAFF. In DNA form, the CDR3 reads TGTGCCAGTAGGGACAGGGGGCGAGCGATTGAAGCTTTCTTT. Full variable domain (outside the CDR3, taken from reference TRBV19 and TRBJ1-1): DGGITQSPKYLFRKEGQNVTLSCEQNLNHDAMYWYRQDPGQGLRLIYYSQIVNDFQKGDIAEGYSVSREKKESFPLTVTSAQKNPTAFYLCASRDRGRAIEAFFGQGTRLTVV.

Ten or more counts support this clonotype. V gene TRBV28 combines with J gene TRBJ1-5, with D tentatively TRBD1 (5 bases). V was pared by 3 bases and J by 5 bases, with 17 bases between. CDR1 and CDR2 (germline): MDHEN, SYDVKM. The CDR3 contains 16 residues. CDR3 coding DNA: TGTGCCAGCAGTTTTTTCAGGGTTCTACCCGATCAGCCCCAGCATTTT. It yields the protein CASSFFRVLPDQPQHF.

This clonotype was counted at least ten times. The V and J genes are TRBV18 and TRBJ2-1, with D perhaps matching TRBD1 or TRBD2 (7 bases each). Germline CDR1 KGHSH, CDR2 LQKENI. The ends were cut back, 2 bases at V and 8 bases at J, with 16 bases in the middle. CDR3 length: 15 residues. CDR3 sequence: CASSPINRGGDEQFF. DNA for the CDR3: TGTGCCAGCTCACCAATTAACAGGGGAGGGGATGAGCAGTTCTTC.

V usage is TRBV20-1 and J usage is TRBJ1-2, with a possible D match to TRBD1 (5 bases). The CDR3 contains 13 residues. V was clipped by 3 bases and J by 5 bases, with 13 bases between them. Per germline, CDR1 DFQATT and CDR2 SNEGSKA (reference sequence). The CDR3 loop is CSAREVRVYGYTF. In DNA, the CDR3 is TGCAGTGCTAGGGAGGTCAGGGTTTATGGCTACACCTTC.

V is TRBV5-1 and J is TRBJ2-1, with D uncertain. Germline V CDR1 and CDR2: SGHRS, YFSETQ. Trimming pared 4 bases from V and 5 bases from J, leaving 13 bases between. This CDR3 is 14 amino acids long. CDR3 in amino acids: CASSVLSRNNEQFF. In DNA, the CDR3 is TGCGCCAGCAGCGTACTTAGCAGGAACAATGAGCAGTTCTTC.

V gene TRBV12-3 or TRBV12-4 combines with J gene TRBJ1-4; no reliable D call. V was clipped by 3 bases and J by 6 bases, with 8 bases between them. The CDR3 length is 13 residues. DNA of the CDR3: TGTGCCAGCAGTTTTGTGCGGGATGAAAAACTGTTTTTT. As protein: CASSFVRDEKLFF.